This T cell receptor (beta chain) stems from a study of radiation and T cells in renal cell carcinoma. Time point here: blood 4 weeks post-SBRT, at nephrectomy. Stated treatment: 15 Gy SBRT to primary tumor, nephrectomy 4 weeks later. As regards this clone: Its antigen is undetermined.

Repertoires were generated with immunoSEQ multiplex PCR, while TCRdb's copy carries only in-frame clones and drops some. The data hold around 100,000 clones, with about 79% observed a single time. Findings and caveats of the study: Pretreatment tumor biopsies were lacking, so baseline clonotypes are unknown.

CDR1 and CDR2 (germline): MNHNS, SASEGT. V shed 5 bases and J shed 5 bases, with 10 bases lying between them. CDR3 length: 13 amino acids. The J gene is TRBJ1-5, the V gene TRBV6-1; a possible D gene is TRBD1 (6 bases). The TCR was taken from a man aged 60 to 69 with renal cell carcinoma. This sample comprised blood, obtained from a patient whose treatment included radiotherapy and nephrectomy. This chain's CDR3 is CASSQDRDQPQHF. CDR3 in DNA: TGTGCCAGCAGTCAGGACAGAGATCAGCCCCAGCATTTT.